These T cell receptor beta chains were read from a single sample in a study of shared clonotypes between healthy human individuals. Sequenced by immunoSEQ multiplex PCR; TCRdb stores in-frame clones only, minus some. The table includes 2 million to 2.5 million clones, 90% to 95% detected once. Sequencing was performed on naive CD4+ T cells from PBMCs. The source is a man aged 18 to 35 in good health. Some clones in this sample may be carry-over from other donors' samples. Both conserved end residues are part of each CDR3. The D gene is left open where the match is weak. Clone sizes are given selectively: once, few, many, or a class where the clone is expanded.

j_call: TRBJ1-5
d_call: NA
v_call: TRBV6-1
clone_size: once
cdr3_aa: CASSVISPEAETNQPQHF
cdr3_nt: TGTGCCAGCAGTGTCATATCCCCGGAGGCAGAAACCAATCAGCCCCAGCATTTT

j_call: TRBJ2-7
d_call: NA
v_call: TRBV28
clone_size: NA
cdr3_aa: CASSKPGATSSYEQYF
cdr3_nt: TGTGCCAGCAGCAAACCCGGGGCGACCAGCTCCTACGAGCAGTACTTC

j_call: TRBJ1-1
d_call: TRBD1
v_call: TRBV7-9
clone_size: NA
cdr3_aa: CASQTNTGGTEAFF
cdr3_nt: TGTGCCAGCCAAACAAATACAGGGGGCACTGAAGCTTTCTTT

j_call: TRBJ2-7
d_call: TRBD2
v_call: TRBV18
clone_size: NA
cdr3_aa: CASSPQPGLAGDF
cdr3_nt: TGTGCCAGCTCACCACAGCCGGGACTAGCGGGAGACTTC

j_call: TRBJ2-5
d_call: NA
v_call: TRBV7-8
clone_size: NA
cdr3_aa: CASSLDTGETQYF
cdr3_nt: TGTGCCAGCAGCTTAGATACGGGGGAGACCCAGTACTTC

j_call: TRBJ1-1
d_call: NA
v_call: TRBV7-2
clone_size: few
cdr3_aa: CASSLVFNTEAFF
cdr3_nt: TGTGCCAGCAGCTTAGTCTTTAACACTGAAGCTTTCTTT

j_call: TRBJ1-3
d_call: NA
v_call: TRBV7-2
clone_size: NA
cdr3_aa: CASSLRGGAGNTIYF
cdr3_nt: TGTGCCAGCAGCTTACGGGGAGGGGCTGGAAACACCATATATTTT

j_call: TRBJ1-2
d_call: TRBD1
v_call: TRBV19
clone_size: NA
cdr3_aa: CASNWAGGYYGYTF
cdr3_nt: TGTGCCAGTAACTGGGCAGGGGGCTATTATGGCTACACCTTC

j_call: TRBJ2-7
d_call: TRBD1
v_call: TRBV7-9
clone_size: NA
cdr3_aa: CASSLRQGAYEQYF
cdr3_nt: TGTGCCAGCAGCTTGCGACAGGGAGCCTACGAGCAGTACTTC

j_call: TRBJ2-5
d_call: TRBD1
v_call: TRBV2
clone_size: NA
cdr3_aa: CARKAGTGNTQETQYF
cdr3_nt: TGTGCCAGAAAGGCCGGGACAGGGAACACCCAGGAGACCCAGTACTTC

j_call: TRBJ1-4
d_call: TRBD1
v_call: TRBV27
clone_size: NA
cdr3_aa: CASSSPGTGNEKLFF
cdr3_nt: TGTGCCAGCAGTTCTCCCGGGACAGGGAATGAAAAACTGTTTTTT

j_call: TRBJ1-2
d_call: NA
v_call: TRBV18
clone_size: NA
cdr3_aa: CASSSLLRPSGGYTF
cdr3_nt: TGTGCCAGCTCATCCTTACTGCGACCTTCGGGAGGCTACACCTTC